These 16 T cell receptor beta chains were sequenced from one sample in a study of shared clonotypes between healthy human individuals. Sequencing used immunoSEQ multiplex PCR; TCRdb keeps in-frame clones, though not all of them. The table lists roughly 1,100,000 clones, about 75% of them singletons, with about 1.5% in the top ten. The sequenced material came from memory CD4+ T cells sorted from blood. Indicated subset: CD45RA-negative fraction. These receptors originate from a man between 18 and 29 years old in good health.

This clone was detected once. This sequence joins TRBV7-3 and TRBJ1-3; D gene unclear. CDR1 is SGHTA and CDR2 is FQGTGA in the germline V gene. Trimming cost V 6 bases and J 0 bases, with 12 bases left between them. The CDR3 covers 15 residues. CDR3 nucleotides: TGTGCCAGCAGACGTAACACTCGCTCTGGAAACACCATATATTTT. Encoded protein: CASRRNTRSGNTIYF.

This chain connects TRBV7-2 to TRBJ2-7, with TRBD2 matching over 14 bases. Germline CDR1 reads SGHTA; CDR2 reads FQGNSA. The ends lost 0 bases at V and 7 bases at J; junction bases unmatched: 11. This CDR3 region has 18 residues. CDR3 amino acids: CASSLAKTSGRAPREQYF. The CDR3 DNA is TGTGCCAGCAGCTTAGCAAAGACTAGCGGGAGGGCCCCTAGAGAGCAGTACTTC.

The rearrangement joins TRBV5-8 to TRBJ2-5; TRBD2 matches 15 bases. Looked up from germline, CDR1 is SGHTS and CDR2 is YDEGEE. CDR3 length: 18 residues. J lost 2 bases, V lost 4 bases, and 9 bases had no gene match. The DNA of the CDR3 is TGTGCCAGCAGCCGCGGGACTAGCGGGGGGACCCTACAAGAGACCCAGTACTTC. It encodes CASSRGTSGGTLQETQYF.

V is TRBV10-3 and J is TRBJ2-5; perhaps TRBD1 as D (6 bases). V dropped 2 bases and J dropped 2 bases, with 9 bases sitting between them. CDR1 is ENHRY, CDR2 SYGVKD, per germline. The CDR3 spans 14 residues. CDR3 nucleotides: TGTGCCATCAGTGAGAGGACAGCACAAGAGACCCAGTACTTC. Protein: CAISERTAQETQYF.

V is TRBV6-1 and J is TRBJ1-1; 12 nucleotides line up with TRBD1. V shed 3 bases, J shed 11 bases, and the junction held 10 bases outside the gene matches. The CDR3 extends over 15 amino acids. CDR1 MNHNS and CDR2 SASEGT come from the germline V gene. The CDR3 is CASSDAGQGAIRAFF. CDR3 in DNA: TGTGCCAGCAGTGACGCGGGACAGGGGGCAATCAGGGCTTTCTTT.

This chain connects TRBV29-1 to TRBJ2-1, with D perhaps matching TRBD2 (6 bases). This CDR3 has 16 residues. Germline CDR1 and CDR2: SQVTM and ANQGSEA. Trimming cost V 5 bases and J 8 bases, with 25 bases left between them. In nucleotides, the CDR3 is TGCAGCGTTATCCTTAAAAGACGAGGCAGGGAGGATGAGCAGTTCTTC. Translating it yields CSVILKRRGREDEQFF.

This clone was counted only a few times. V usage is TRBV7-9 and J usage is TRBJ2-7; 9 bases are a match to TRBD2. The CDR3 totals 15 residues. J lost 7 bases, V lost 4 bases, and 11 bases had no gene match. The germline CDR1 and CDR2 sequences are SEHNR and FQNEAQ (reference sequence). The CDR3 here is CASSSPAGGPTEQYF. As DNA, the CDR3 is TGTGCCAGCAGCTCCCCTGCGGGGGGGCCGACGGAGCAGTACTTC.

The genes are TRBV5-6 and TRBJ2-1, with 13 bases fitting TRBD2. V lost 4 bases, J lost 2 bases, and 0 bases stayed unmatched. The V gene's germline CDR1 is SGHDT and CDR2 YYEEEE. This CDR3 has 15 amino acids. CDR3 sequence reads: CASSGTSGTYNEQFF. The CDR3 region has the DNA TGTGCCAGCAGCGGGACTAGCGGGACCTACAATGAGCAGTTCTTC.

The rearrangement uses TRBV6-1 and TRBJ2-7; a weak D match, TRBD1 (6 bases). Per the germline V gene, CDR1 is MNHNS and CDR2 is SASEGT. The CDR3 runs to 14 residues. Deletions cut 4 bases from V and 3 bases from J, with 13 bases between. CDR3 residues: CASSGGGFIYEQYF. The CDR3 coding sequence is TGTGCCAGCAGTGGAGGGGGTTTCATCTACGAGCAGTACTTC.

The chain uses TRBV7-9 and TRBJ2-1; D might be TRBD2 (6 bases). Trimming cost V 3 bases and J 9 bases, with 9 bases left between them. The CDR3 totals 12 residues. CDR1 is SEHNR, CDR2 FQNEAQ, per germline (reference sequence). The CDR3 loop is CASSFGTGEQFF. CDR3 in DNA: TGTGCCAGCAGCTTCGGGACTGGTGAGCAGTTCTTC. The full variable domain, its missing parts supplied by reference TRBV7-9 and TRBJ2-1, is DTGVSQNPRHKITKRGQNVTFRCDPISEHNRLYWYRQTLGQGPEFLTYFQNEAQLEKSRLLSDRFSAERPKGSFSTLEIQRTEQGDSAMYLCASSFGTGEQFFGPGTRLTVL.

The chain is built from TRBV27 and TRBJ1-3; D ambiguous. Germline values: CDR1 MNHEY, CDR2 SMNVEV (reference sequence). Trimming left V 0 bases short and J 0 bases short, with 3 bases between. The CDR3 covers 14 residues. Here the CDR3 DNA reads TGTGCCAGCAGTTTATCCGGCTCTGGAAACACCATATATTTT. Its translation: CASSLSGSGNTIYF.

The chain has TRBV10-3 and TRBJ1-4; D gene unclear. V was trimmed by 8 bases and J by 4 bases, leaving 11 bases between them. From germline, CDR1 is ENHRY and CDR2 SYGVKD. The CDR3 has 13 amino acids. As DNA, the CDR3 is TGTGCCATCGGAGACAACATTAATGAAAAACTGTTTTTT. Its translation is CAIGDNINEKLFF.

V usage is TRBV18 and J usage is TRBJ1-1, with 10 bases matching TRBD1. The length of the CDR3 is 15 residues. V dropped 4 bases and J dropped 5; count of bases not matched to a gene: 7. The V gene's germline CDR1 is KGHSH and CDR2 LQKENI. CDR3 in amino acids: CASSLVGQGGTEAFF. The CDR3 DNA reads as TGTGCCAGCTCACTCGTTGGACAGGGGGGAACTGAAGCTTTCTTT.

The CDR3 here is CASSLSEGARRNTIYF. CDR3 DNA sequence: TGTGCCAGCAGCTTATCAGAGGGGGCGCGTAGAAACACCATATATTTT. J is TRBJ1-3 and V is TRBV11-2; 7 bases are shared with TRBD1. There are 16 residues in the CDR3. With V trimmed by 2 bases and J by 5 bases, 9 bases remained unmatched. Germline V gives CDR1 SGHAT, CDR2 FQNNGV.

The J gene is TRBJ2-4, the V gene TRBV7-8; D is perhaps TRBD2 (6 bases). V shed 3 bases and J shed 4 bases, with 10 bases lying between them. Per the germline V gene, CDR1 is SGHVS and CDR2 is FQNEAQ. The CDR3 is made up of 14 amino acids. The CDR3 DNA reads TGTGCCAGCAGCTTGAGTAGCGGAAAAAACATTCAGTACTTC. Its translation: CASSLSSGKNIQYF.

This clone was counted between two and nine times. The V gene is TRBV11-2, the J gene TRBJ1-5, with 9 bases lining up with TRBD1. The junction had 4 bases not matched to a gene; V was cut back by 6 bases and J by 7 bases. This CDR3 is built from 13 residues. Germline V lookup: CDR1 SGHAT, CDR2 FQNNGV. In DNA form, the CDR3 reads TGTGCCAGCAGTTGGACAGGGGAACAGCCCCAGCATTTT. Protein: CASSWTGEQPQHF.